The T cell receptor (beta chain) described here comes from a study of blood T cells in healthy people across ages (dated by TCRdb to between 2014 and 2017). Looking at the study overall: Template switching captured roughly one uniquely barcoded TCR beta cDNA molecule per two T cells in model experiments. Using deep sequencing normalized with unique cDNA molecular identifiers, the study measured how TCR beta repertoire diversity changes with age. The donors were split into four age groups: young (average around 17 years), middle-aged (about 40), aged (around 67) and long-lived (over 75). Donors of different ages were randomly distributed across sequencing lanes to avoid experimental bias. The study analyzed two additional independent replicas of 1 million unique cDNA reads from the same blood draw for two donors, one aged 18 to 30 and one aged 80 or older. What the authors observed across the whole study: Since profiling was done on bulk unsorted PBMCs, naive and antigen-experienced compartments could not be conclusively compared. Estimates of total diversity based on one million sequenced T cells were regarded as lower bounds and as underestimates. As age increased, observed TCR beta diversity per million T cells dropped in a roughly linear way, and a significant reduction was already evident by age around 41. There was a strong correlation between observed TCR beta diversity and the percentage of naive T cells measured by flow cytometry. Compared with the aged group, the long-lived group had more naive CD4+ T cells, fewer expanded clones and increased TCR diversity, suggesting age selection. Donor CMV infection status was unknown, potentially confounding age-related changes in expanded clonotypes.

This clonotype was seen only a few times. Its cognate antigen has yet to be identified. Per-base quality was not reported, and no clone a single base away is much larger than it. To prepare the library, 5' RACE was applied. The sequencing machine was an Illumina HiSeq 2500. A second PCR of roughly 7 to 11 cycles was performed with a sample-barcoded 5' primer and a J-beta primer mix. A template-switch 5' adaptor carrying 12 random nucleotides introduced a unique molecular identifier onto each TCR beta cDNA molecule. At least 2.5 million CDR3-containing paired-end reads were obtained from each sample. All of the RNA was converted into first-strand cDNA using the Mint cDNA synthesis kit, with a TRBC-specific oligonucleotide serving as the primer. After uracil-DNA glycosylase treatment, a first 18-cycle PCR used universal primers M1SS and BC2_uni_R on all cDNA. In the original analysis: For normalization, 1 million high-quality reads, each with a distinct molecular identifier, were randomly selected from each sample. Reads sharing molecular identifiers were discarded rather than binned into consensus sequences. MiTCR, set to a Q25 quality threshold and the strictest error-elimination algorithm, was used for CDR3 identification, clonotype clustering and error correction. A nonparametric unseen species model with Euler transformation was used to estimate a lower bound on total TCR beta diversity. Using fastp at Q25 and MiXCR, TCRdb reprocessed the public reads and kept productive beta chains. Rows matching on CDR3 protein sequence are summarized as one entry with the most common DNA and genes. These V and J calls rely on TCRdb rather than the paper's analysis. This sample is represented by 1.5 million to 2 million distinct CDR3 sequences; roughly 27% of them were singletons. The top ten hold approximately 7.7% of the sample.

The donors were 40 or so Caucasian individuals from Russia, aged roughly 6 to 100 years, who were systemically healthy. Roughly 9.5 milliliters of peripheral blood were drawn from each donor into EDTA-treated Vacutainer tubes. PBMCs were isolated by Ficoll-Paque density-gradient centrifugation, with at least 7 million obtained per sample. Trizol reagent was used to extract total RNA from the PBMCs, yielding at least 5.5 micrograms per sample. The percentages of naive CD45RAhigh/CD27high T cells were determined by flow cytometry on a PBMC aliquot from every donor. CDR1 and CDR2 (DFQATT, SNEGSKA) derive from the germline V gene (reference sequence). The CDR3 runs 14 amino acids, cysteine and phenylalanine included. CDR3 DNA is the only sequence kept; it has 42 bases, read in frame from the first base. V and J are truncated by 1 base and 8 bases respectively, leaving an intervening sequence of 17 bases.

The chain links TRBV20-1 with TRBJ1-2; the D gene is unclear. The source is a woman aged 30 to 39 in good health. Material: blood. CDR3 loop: CSARVQAFSLGYTF. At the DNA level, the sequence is TGCAGTGCTAGAGTCCAGGCCTTCTCGTTGGGCTACACCTTC.